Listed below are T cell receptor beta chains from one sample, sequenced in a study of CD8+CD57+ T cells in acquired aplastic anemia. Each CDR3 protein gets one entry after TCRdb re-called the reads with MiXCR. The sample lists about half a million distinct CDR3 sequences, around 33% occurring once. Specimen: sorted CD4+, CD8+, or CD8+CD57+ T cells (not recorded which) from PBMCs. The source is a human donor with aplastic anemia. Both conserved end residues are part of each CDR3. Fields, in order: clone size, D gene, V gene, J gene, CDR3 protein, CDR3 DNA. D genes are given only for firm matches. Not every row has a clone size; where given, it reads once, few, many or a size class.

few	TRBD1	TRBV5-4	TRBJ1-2	CASSPLIGGNGYTF	TGTGCCAGCAGCCCGCTAATAGGGGGCAATGGCTACACCTTC
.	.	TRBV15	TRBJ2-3	CATSSSAGIDTQYF	TGTGCCACCAGCAGCTCCGCAGGGATCGATACGCAGTATTTT
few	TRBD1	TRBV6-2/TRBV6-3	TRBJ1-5	CASRVTGGGQPQHF	TGTGCCAGCAGGGTGACAGGGGGAGGACAGCCCCAGCATTTT
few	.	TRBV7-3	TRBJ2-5	CASSPILAQTQYF	TGTGCCAGCAGCCCCATCCTAGCCCAGACCCAGTACTTC
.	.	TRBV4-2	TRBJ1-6	CASSQESHGNSPLHF	TGTGCCAGCAGCCAAGAATCTCACGGAAATTCACCCCTCCACTTT
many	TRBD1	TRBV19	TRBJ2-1	CASRTGNSYNEQFF	TGTGCCAGTAGGACAGGGAACTCCTACAATGAGCAGTTCTTC
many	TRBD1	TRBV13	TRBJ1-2	CASSSGTGEGGGYTF	TGTGCCAGCAGCTCCGGGACAGGGGAGGGAGGTGGCTACACCTTC
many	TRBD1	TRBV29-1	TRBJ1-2	CSVKIRDRVGYTF	TGCAGCGTCAAGATACGGGACAGGGTCGGCTACACCTTC
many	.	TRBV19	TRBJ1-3	CASEANTIYF	TGTGCCAGCGAAGCGAACACCATATATTTT
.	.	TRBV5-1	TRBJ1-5	CANPHGDSNQPQHF	TGCGCCAACCCCCACGGGGATAGCAATCAGCCCCAGCATTTT
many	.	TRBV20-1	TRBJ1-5	CSARDRAGGNQPQHF	TGCAGTGCTAGAGATAGGGCAGGGGGCAATCAGCCCCAGCATTTT
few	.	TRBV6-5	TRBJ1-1	CASSYSKGGRAEAFF	TGTGCCAGCAGTTACTCGAAAGGGGGTCGGGCTGAAGCTTTCTTT
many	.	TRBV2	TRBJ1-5	CASLSNSQRQPQHF	TGTGCCAGCCTGTCGAACTCCCAGCGTCAGCCCCAGCATTTT
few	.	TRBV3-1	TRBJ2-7	CASSQIEYEQYF	TGTGCCAGCAGCCAAATTGAGTACGAGCAGTACTTC
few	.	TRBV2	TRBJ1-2	CATKGGGGGYTF	TGTGCCACCAAGGGTGGGGGGGGTGGCTACACCTTC
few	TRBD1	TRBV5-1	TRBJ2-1	CASSPDRGNEQFF	TGCGCCAGCAGCCCGGACAGGGGCAATGAGCAGTTCTTC
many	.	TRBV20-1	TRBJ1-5	CSARVGGNQPQHF	TGCAGTGCTAGAGTAGGGGGTAATCAGCCCCAGCATTTT
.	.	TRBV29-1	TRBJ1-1	CSVGGGRDTGAFF	TGCAGCGTTGGAGGGGGTAGGGACACTGGAGCTTTCTTT
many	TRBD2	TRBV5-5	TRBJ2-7	CASSSSSGIAF	TGTGCCAGCAGCTCATCTAGCGGGATCGCCTTC
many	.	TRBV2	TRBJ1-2	CASSELVTVNYGYTF	TGTGCCAGCAGTGAATTGGTGACAGTTAACTATGGCTACACCTTC
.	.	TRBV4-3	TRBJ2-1	CASSLRPESNEQFF	TGCGCCAGCAGCCTCCGGCCAGAATCCAATGAGCAGTTCTTC
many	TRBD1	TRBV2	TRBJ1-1	CASSLLDRGVTEAFF	TGTGCCAGCAGCCTACTGGACAGGGGTGTGACTGAAGCTTTCTTT
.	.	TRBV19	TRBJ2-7	CASAPGQGSPYEQYF	TGTGCCAGCGCCCCGGGGCAGGGGTCTCCCTACGAGCAGTACTTC
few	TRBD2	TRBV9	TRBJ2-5	CASSVGAGGPLSETQYF	TGTGCCAGCAGCGTAGGAGCGGGAGGGCCGTTAAGTGAGACCCAGTACTTC